This T cell receptor (beta chain) was sequenced for a study of cytomegalovirus exposure and HLA in healthy donors. Researchers ran the PCR with 60 Vbeta and 13 Jbeta primers. Clones were read by immunoSEQ multiplex PCR, and TCRdb kept only the in-frame ones, dropping some. The repertoire holds more than 90,000 clones, with 82% as singletons. This CDR3 comprises 13 residues. CDR1 MDHEN and CDR2 SYDVKM come from the germline V gene. The V and J ends lost 6 bases and 3 bases, in that order; junction bases with no gene match: 5. As to this clone: No antigen is known for it.

Participants comprised healthy donors of bone marrow. Study-level findings and limits: A later analysis linked a missense variant in DCLRE1C to the trimming of TCR beta V and J genes. Cytomegalovirus status, reportedly, was diagnosed with high specificity and sensitivity by the classifier.

The sequencing sample was made of PBMCs. The clonotype was recovered from a man over 45 in good health and CMV-seronegative. V gene TRBV28 combines with J gene TRBJ2-7; TRBD2 aligns across 7 bases. As DNA, the CDR3 is TGTGCCAGCAGCCCTGGGGGGGACTACGAGCAGTACTTC. It yields the protein CASSPGGDYEQYF.